This T cell receptor (beta chain) is from a study of Graves' ophthalmopathy and Graves' hyperthyroidism. Overall study context: Peripheral blood sampling preceded any treatment and occurred at initial diagnosis.

This CDR3 region has 15 residues. Germline V lookup: CDR1 SGHAT, CDR2 FQNNGV. V shed 4 bases and J shed 2 bases, with 14 bases lying between them. TCR beta CDR3 regions were amplified from RNA transcripts. HTBI primers served in a first-round RT-PCR, which a second-round multiplex PCR followed. MiXCR, applied by TCRdb to the multiplex PCR reads, yields one record per CDR3 protein. This sample carries 150,000 to 200,000 distinct CDR3 sequences, under 45% of them seen once, and the ten largest clones take roughly 8.9%. Study-wide results and limits: Sensitivity reached roughly 71% and specificity about 78% when the model predicted ophthalmopathy progression.

This clonotype has ten or more counts. Its antigen is currently unknown. The source is a man aged 25-40 years with Graves' ophthalmopathy. This chain joins TRBV11-2 and TRBJ2-5; possibly TRBD1 or TRBD2 for D (7 bases each). Sequencing used peripheral blood. The DNA of the CDR3 is TGTGCCAGCAGCTCGACAGGGAGGGTACAAGAGACCCAGTACTTC. Its translation is CASSSTGRVQETQYF.